Listed here are 10 T cell receptor beta chains from one sample, sequenced in a study of identical twins. TCRdb called the 5' RACE reads again in MiXCR, with one record for every CDR3 protein. The sample records under 900,000 distinct CDR3 sequences, 10% to 15% being singletons. These data also formed part of another study, on yellow fever vaccine responses in identical twins.

Source material: PBMCs. Receptors were obtained from a woman between 18 and 30 years old in good health.

This clonotype was seen only a few times. The chain links TRBV4-1 to TRBJ2-1; 9 bases map to TRBD2. The V gene's germline CDR1 is MGHRA and CDR2 YSYEKL. The CDR3 runs to 14 residues. With V trimmed by 5 bases and J by 8 bases, 7 bases remained unmatched. CDR3 sequence (DNA): TGCGCCAGCAGCAGGGGACTAGCACAGGATGAGCAGTTCTTC. Protein product: CASSRGLAQDEQFF.

The V gene is TRBV4-1, the J gene TRBJ1-1; possible D gene TRBD1, 6 bases. Germline CDR1 is MGHRA and CDR2 is YSYEKL. The CDR3 contains 14 residues. Trimming stripped 0 bases from V and 5 bases from J, with 10 bases between. In DNA form, the CDR3 reads TGCGCCAGCAGCCAAGACAGGGGAAAAACTGAAGCTTTCTTT. This gives the protein CASSQDRGKTEAFF.

In nucleotides, the CDR3 is TGTGCCATCAGTGAGTCCCGGACAGGACCGAGCTCCTACGAGCAGTACTTC. Its translation is CAISESRTGPSSYEQYF. This chain connects TRBV10-3 to TRBJ2-7; 7 bases match TRBD1. Unmatched junction bases numbered 8, after V lost 0 bases and J lost 0 bases. The CDR3 consists of 17 residues. The germline V gene has CDR1 ENHRY and CDR2 SYGVKD.

This chain links TRBV18 with TRBJ2-3, with D possibly matching TRBD1 (5 bases). CDR3 length: 15 amino acids. The V end lost 2 bases, the J end lost 3 bases, and 12 bases lay between the germline ends. CDR1 is KGHSH, CDR2 LQKENI, per germline. The CDR3 sequence: CASSPKKTDTDTQYF. CDR3 DNA sequence: TGTGCCAGCTCACCAAAGAAGACAGATACAGATACGCAGTATTTT.

This clonotype has more than one count but fewer than ten. The chain combines TRBV25-1 with TRBJ2-7, with a tentative D call TRBD1 (6 bases). This CDR3 region has 14 residues. Germline V lookup: CDR1 MGHDK, CDR2 SYGVNS. V lost 3 bases and J lost 0, with 9 bases in between. In DNA, the CDR3 is TGTGCCAGCAGTGACGACAGGACCTCCTACGAGCAGTACTTC. Its translation: CASSDDRTSYEQYF.

CDR3 DNA sequence: TGTGCCAGCAGCTTACAGCTTCAGTTCTGGGGCCGCGGACGAGATACGCAGTATTTT. This codes for CASSLQLQFWGRGRDTQYF. The chain couples TRBV28 to TRBJ2-3, with a tentative D call TRBD1 (5 bases). V lost 6 bases and J lost 5, with 30 bases in between. Germline CDR1 reads MDHEN; CDR2 reads SYDVKM. This CDR3 comprises 19 residues.

V gene TRBV12-3 or TRBV12-4 combines with J gene TRBJ1-6; D is undetermined. Trimming took 5 bases from V and 0 from J, leaving 8 bases between them. The CDR3 has 15 residues. CDR3 protein: CASSVTSSYNSPLHF. The CDR3 DNA is TGTGCCAGCAGTGTGACTAGCTCCTATAATTCACCCCTCCACTTT.

V gene TRBV27 combines with J gene TRBJ2-2, with D possibly called TRBD1 or TRBD2 (6 bases each). The V gene's germline CDR1 is MNHEY and CDR2 SMNVEV (reference sequence). This CDR3 is built from 16 residues. Trimming took 5 bases from V and 0 from J, leaving 13 bases between them. The DNA of the CDR3 is TGTGCCAGCAGTGGGGGCGGGACGGCGAACACCGGGGAGCTGTTTTTT. This encodes CASSGGGTANTGELFF.

In its sample, this clonotype was seen a few times. The J gene is TRBJ1-6, the V gene TRBV7-8; D remains ambiguous. With 1 base removed from V and 8 bases from J, the gap between germline ends came to 12 bases. The CDR3 length is 15 residues. Per germline, CDR1 SGHVS and CDR2 FQNEAQ. CDR3 bases: TGTGCCAGCAGCTTAGGAGGAGAATCGCATTCACCCCTCCACTTT. Translating it yields CASSLGGESHSPLHF.

This clonotype showed up many times. The chain employs TRBV7-9 and TRBJ2-7, with 7 bases identical to TRBD1. Germline V gene lookup returns CDR1 SEHNR and CDR2 FQNEAQ (reference sequence). The junction had 13 bases not matched to a gene; V was cut back by 1 base and J by 4 bases. There are 17 residues in the CDR3. DNA of the CDR3: TGTGCCAGCAGCTTAGTGGTGGTGACAGGGATCCCATACGAGCAGTACTTC. The encoded protein is CASSLVVVTGIPYEQYF. The full variable domain, rest sourced from reference TRBV7-9 and TRBJ2-7, is DTGVSQNPRHKITKRGQNVTFRCDPISEHNRLYWYRQTLGQGPEFLTYFQNEAQLEKSRLLSDRFSAERPKGSFSTLEIQRTEQGDSAMYLCASSLVVVTGIPYEQYFGPGTRLTVT.